This TCR beta chain was recovered during a study of T-cell memory formation after mild COVID-19. TCRdb re-called the 5' RACE reads through MiXCR, storing one row per CDR3 protein. The sample holds approximately 260,000 distinct CDR3 sequences, roughly 15% seen once. Sequencing was performed on PBMCs or a T cell subset sorted from them (not recorded which). The sequence was collected from a man in his late teens or twenties who had mild COVID-19 (a few samples of this study predate the infection). Cell type and time point are not known.

CDR3 residues: CASSKLAGGRETQYF. The CDR3 DNA sequence: TGTGCCAGCAGCAAACTAGCGGGGGGGCGCGAGACCCAGTACTTC. This chain uses TRBV27 with TRBJ2-5, with 13 positions matching TRBD2. The CDR3 is made up of 15 amino acids. V shed 6 bases, J shed 5 bases, and the junction held 6 bases outside the gene matches. Looked up from germline, CDR1 is MNHEY and CDR2 is SMNVEV (reference sequence).